This T cell receptor (beta chain) originates from a study of T cells in Graves' hyperthyroidism and ophthalmopathy. Study details: Peripheral blood specimens were obtained at initial diagnosis, prior to any treatment. The study, taken as a whole, reports: Appearing also in blood were most of the thyroid clonotypes expanded above 0.001.

The CDR3 length is 16 residues. The J segment lost 2 bases and the V segment lost 3 bases, leaving 8 bases of the junction unmatched. Germline V gives CDR1 GTSNPN, CDR2 SVGIG (reference sequence). The source material, RNA transcripts, was used to amplify TCR beta CDR3 regions. HTBI primers were used for first-round RT-PCR of the TCR CDR3. TCRdb itself ran the multiplex PCR reads through MiXCR, one entry per CDR3 protein. The sample includes under 350,000 distinct CDR3 sequences, roughly 20% of them seen just once. Graves' hyperthyroidism showing no ophthalmopathy progression within 18 months was considered stable. It was uncontrolled infection, other autoimmune disease, pregnancy or lactation that excluded patients. This clonotype was counted a few times. Its antigen remains unknown.

V usage is TRBV30 and J usage is TRBJ2-1, with 9 bases identical to TRBD2. The material sequenced was blood. This clonotype was obtained from a woman in her fifties or sixties with Graves' hyperthyroidism. Here the CDR3 reads CAWRGYGGRAYNEQFF. In DNA form, the CDR3 reads TGTGCCTGGAGGGGCTATGGCGGGAGGGCCTACAATGAGCAGTTCTTC. Full variable domain (missing parts from reference TRBV30 and TRBJ2-1): SQTIHQWPATLVQPVGSPLSLECTVEGTSNPNLYWYRQAAGRGLQLLFYSVGIGQISSEVPQNLSASRPQDRQFILSSKKLLLSDSGFYLCAWRGYGGRAYNEQFFGPGTRLTVL.